This entry lists 7 T cell receptor beta chains sequenced from one sample in a study of monozygotic twins with inflammatory bowel disease. Following a re-call of the 5' RACE reads, TCRdb has one entry per CDR3 protein and lacks DNA. Here the sample table reports about 160,000 distinct CDR3 sequences. Sequenced input: blood. These receptors all stem from a human donor with ulcerative colitis or Crohn's disease, or a healthy co-twin of an affected twin (not recorded which).

The chain recombines TRBV20-1 with TRBJ1-3. Germline CDR1 is DFQATT and CDR2 is SNEGSKA (reference sequence). The CDR3 runs to 14 residues. This chain's CDR3 is CSALRRSSGNTIYF.

This rearrangement joins TRBV10-2 to TRBJ2-1; TCRdb gives TRBD2 as the D gene, but with no DNA this cannot be confirmed. The CDR3 covers 13 residues. CDR1 is WSHSY, CDR2 SAAADI, per germline. Here the CDR3 reads CATPSSAGGEQFF.

The rearrangement uses TRBV20-1 and TRBJ2-1; TCRdb names TRBD1, which stays unverified in the absence of DNA. CDR1 and CDR2 from the germline V gene are DFQATT and SNEGSKA (reference sequence). The CDR3 length is 14 residues. CDR3 in amino acids: CSARDLSGNNEQFF.

The chain links TRBV29-1 to TRBJ1-5; absent DNA, TCRdb's TRBD1 call cannot be checked. Germline CDR1 reads SQVTM; CDR2 reads ANQGSEA. The CDR3 sequence is 13 residues long. The CDR3 loop reads CSVEGVFNQPQHF. Full variable domain (rest looked up from reference TRBV29-1 and TRBJ1-5): SAVISQKPSRDICQRGTSLTIQCQVDSQVTMMFWYRQQPGQSLTLIATANQGSEATYESGFVIDKFPISRPNLTFSTLTVSNMSPEDSSIYLCSVEGVFNQPQHFGDGTRLSIL.

The rearrangement uses TRBV5-1 and TRBJ2-3; TCRdb indicates TRBD2, and absent DNA this call remains unverified. The CDR3 sequence is 14 residues long. The germline gives CDR1 SGHRS, CDR2 YFSETQ. The CDR3 loop reads CASSKLAGEGTQYF.

This chain joins TRBV6-1 and TRBJ2-5; TCRdb selects TRBD2, and the lack of DNA leaves this call unchecked. Germline-derived CDR1 and CDR2 are MNHNS and SASEGT. This CDR3 has 17 residues. The CDR3 sequence is CASSQGTSGRRQETQYF.

V is TRBV3-1 and J is TRBJ2-2; checking the TCRdb D call of TRBD1 is not possible without DNA. The CDR3 runs 14 residues. Germline CDR1 is LGHDT and CDR2 is YNNKEL (reference sequence). The CDR3 is CASSQQGRGGELFF.